The T cell receptor beta chain described here comes from a study of T cells in localized non-small cell lung cancer. Points from the study as a whole: Within adjacent lung there appeared a median approximately 57 of the top 100 tumor clones. Investigators sequenced only a single tumor region, leaving heterogeneity possible. Higher blood T cell density went with longer overall survival. Uninvolved adjacent lung had higher T cell clonality than tumor and all other tissues.

The assay was immunoSEQ multiplex PCR, and TCRdb's table has in-frame clones only and misses some. The table includes 23,000 or so clones, around 90% detected once. Germline CDR1 is SGHRS and CDR2 is YFSETQ. The CDR3 has 14 residues. V was pared by 1 base and J by 2 bases, with 9 bases between. As concerns this clone: The antigen is unknown.

The sequencing here drew on peripheral blood mononuclear cells, taken before any cancer treatment. The sequence came from a male donor at least 60 years old with stage II lung adenocarcinoma. The chain carries TRBV5-1 and TRBJ1-2, with TRBD1 as a possible D gene (5 bases). This CDR3 reads CASSLTGVNYGYTF. CDR3 nucleotide sequence: TGCGCCAGCAGCTTGACAGGAGTGAACTATGGCTACACCTTC.